The present TCR beta chain was sequenced within a study of blood T cells in healthy people across ages. General study points: Higher diversity and more naive CD4+ cells were features of long-lived donors, compared to aged donors.

Combining a sample-barcoded 5' primer with a J-beta primer mix, a second PCR ran for roughly 6 to 12 cycles. From the 5' RACE reads, TCRdb called clonotypes with MiXCR, one entry per CDR3 protein. This sample has about 1.5 million distinct CDR3 sequences, with 42% found just once. This clonotype was seen only once. No antigen is known for it. The authors extracted at least 5 micrograms of total RNA per sample. The specimen sequenced was blood. This clonotype was obtained from a woman between 18 and 29 years old in good health.

CDR3 loop: CASSPTSGGTYNEQYF. The CDR3 nucleotides are TGCGCCAGCAGCCCGACTAGCGGGGGGACATACAATGAGCAGTACTTC. The V and J genes are TRBV4-3 and TRBJ2-1; 13 bases map to TRBD2. The end of the DNA aligns better with TRBJ2-7, so the J call may be wrong. The germline gives CDR1 LGHNA, CDR2 YSLEER. The CDR3 has 16 amino acids.